This is a list of T cell receptor beta chains from one sample in a study of early T cells in non-severe SARS-CoV-2 infection. TCRdb re-analysed the 5' RACE reads in MiXCR, keeping a single row per CDR3 protein. The data show nearly 80,000 distinct CDR3 sequences, more than 10% seen once. Sequencing was carried out using whole blood. The receptor source for this set is an adult who was a healthcare worker with PCR-confirmed SARS-CoV-2 infection or an uninfected control (not recorded which). CDR3s include the opening cysteine and the closing phenylalanine or tryptophan. A D gene is named only where the DNA matches it firmly. Rows may omit the clone size; those that give it use once, few, many or a size class.

D gene | CDR3 length | J gene | clone size | V gene | CDR3 DNA | CDR3 protein
. | 14 | TRBJ1-2 | few | TRBV7-2 | TGTGCCAGCAGCTTAGCGGGGGAGGGTTATGGCTACACCTTC | CASSLAGEGYGYTF
TRBD1 | 15 | TRBJ2-4 | many | TRBV7-2 | TGTGCCAGCAGCTTCGAATCACAGGGGAGAAACATTCAGTACTTC | CASSFESQGRNIQYF
. | 15 | TRBJ1-6 | many | TRBV5-1 | TGCGCCAGCAGGGGCACAGGGATAAAGAATTCACCCCTCCACTTT | CASRGTGIKNSPLHF
. | 13 | TRBJ1-1 | . | TRBV5-6 | TGTGCCAGCAGCTTGGACAGTTATTCTGAAGCTTTCTTT | CASSLDSYSEAFF
TRBD2 | 14 | TRBJ2-3 | few | TRBV12-3/TRBV12-4 | TGTGCCAGCAGGTGGCGGGAGGGCACAGATACGCAGTATTTT | CASRWREGTDTQYF
. | 14 | TRBJ1-5 | . | TRBV6-6 | TGTGCCAGCAGGCTTTCCCCGGGCCATCAGCCCCAGCATTTT | CASRLSPGHQPQHF
. | 17 | TRBJ1-5 | few | TRBV19 | TGTGCCAGTAGTATAGAGATTTACGGGGTTGGCAATCAGCCCCAGCATTTT | CASSIEIYGVGNQPQHF
. | 12 | TRBJ1-1 | many | TRBV29-1 | TGCAGCGTTGTTTACGACCTCACTGAAGCTTTCTTT | CSVVYDLTEAFF
. | 12 | TRBJ2-3 | few | TRBV5-8 | TGTGCCAGCAGCCGGGGCCCGAGGGAGGAGTATTTT | CASSRGPREEYF
. | 12 | TRBJ2-7 | few | TRBV3-1 | TGTGCCAGCAGTAGCAGCAGGTACGAGCAGTACTTC | CASSSSRYEQYF
. | 16 | TRBJ1-6 | . | TRBV6-2/TRBV6-3 | TGTGCCAGCAGCCTCCGGGCCCCCTTGAGGACTTCACCCCTCCACTTT | CASSLRAPLRTSPLHF
. | 16 | TRBJ1-6 | few | TRBV12-3/TRBV12-4 | TGTGCCAGCAGCCTTGGGCACGGGGTTTTGCCTTCACCCCTCCACTTT | CASSLGHGVLPSPLHF
. | 13 | TRBJ2-3 | . | TRBV9 | TGTGCCAGCAGCGTAGTGGAGGCAGATACGCAGTATTTT | CASSVVEADTQYF
. | 13 | TRBJ1-1 | many | TRBV27 | TGTGCCAGCAGGGACACGATGAACACTGAAGCTTTCTTT | CASRDTMNTEAFF
. | 12 | TRBJ1-1 | . | TRBV28 | TGTGCCAGCAGTACTGGGACCACTGAAGCTTTCTTT | CASSTGTTEAFF
. | 14 | TRBJ2-5 | many | TRBV7-9 | TGTGCCAGCAGCACGCCGGACAGCCAAGAGACCCAGTACTTC | CASSTPDSQETQYF
TRBD2 | 13 | TRBJ2-7 | many | TRBV20-1 | TGCAGCGTGACTAGCGGGGGGTGGTACGAGCAGTACTTC | CSVTSGGWYEQYF
. | 14 | TRBJ2-5 | few | TRBV24-1 | TGTGCCACCAGTGATGCAACAGGGTACGAGACCCAGTACTTC | CATSDATGYETQYF
. | 13 | TRBJ2-7 | few | TRBV27 | TGTGCCAGCAGTTTAGTTCCGGGCTACGAGCAGTACTTC | CASSLVPGYEQYF
TRBD1 | 14 | TRBJ1-3 | few | TRBV20-1 | TGCAGTGCTAGAGACAGGGGGACGGGAAACACCATATATTTT | CSARDRGTGNTIYF
. | 14 | TRBJ2-2 | . | TRBV3-1 | TGTGCCAGCAGCCCTCGCCAGGCTTCTGGGGAGCTGTTTTTT | CASSPRQASGELFF
TRBD2 | 15 | TRBJ2-5 | few | TRBV5-4 | TGTGCCAGCAGCTCCCTAGCGGGGGCGGAAGAGACCCAGTACTTC | CASSSLAGAEETQYF
. | 16 | TRBJ1-4 | . | TRBV2 | TGTGCCAGCACCGGCGAGGGGAGCGCGGCTAATGAAAAACTGTTTTTT | CASTGEGSAANEKLFF
. | 16 | TRBJ1-1 | many | TRBV6-4 | TGTGCCAGCAGTGACTCCTCGTCAGGGGCTGGCACTGAAGCTTTCTTT | CASSDSSSGAGTEAFF